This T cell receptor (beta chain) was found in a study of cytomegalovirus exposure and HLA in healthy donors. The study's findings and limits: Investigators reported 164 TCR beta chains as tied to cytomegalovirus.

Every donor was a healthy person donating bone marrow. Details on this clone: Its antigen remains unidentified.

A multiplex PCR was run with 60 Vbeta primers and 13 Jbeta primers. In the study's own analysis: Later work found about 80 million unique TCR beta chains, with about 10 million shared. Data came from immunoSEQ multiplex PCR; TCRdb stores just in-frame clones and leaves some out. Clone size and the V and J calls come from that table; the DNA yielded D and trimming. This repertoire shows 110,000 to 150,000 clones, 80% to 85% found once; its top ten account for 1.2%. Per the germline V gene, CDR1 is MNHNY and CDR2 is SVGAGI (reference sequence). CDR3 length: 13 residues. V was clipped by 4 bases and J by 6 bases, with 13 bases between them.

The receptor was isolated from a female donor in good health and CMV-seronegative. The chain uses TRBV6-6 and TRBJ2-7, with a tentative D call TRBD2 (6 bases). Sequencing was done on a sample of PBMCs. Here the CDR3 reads CASSFASGVEQYF. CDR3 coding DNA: TGTGCCAGCAGTTTCGCCTCGGGGGTCGAGCAGTACTTC.